This T cell receptor beta chain was recovered during a study of T cells after yellow fever vaccination. Notes on this clonotype: The antigen remains unidentified.

Whole-study findings and limits: Once the booster was given, most primary-vaccination clones reappeared, at approximately 97% for CD4 and approximately 88% for CD8. Clonotypes found in both CD4 and CD8 compartments made up a small share.

A process of 5'RACE template switching, which added a universal primer site and UMIs, was used to make TCR cDNA. MiXCR, run by TCRdb on the 5' RACE reads, gives a single entry per CDR3 protein. The data show fewer than 500,000 distinct CDR3 sequences, about 17% seen once. V was shortened by 3 bases and J by 0 bases, with 18 bases between the two germline ends. In germline, CDR1 is LGHDT, CDR2 YNNKEL (reference sequence). This CDR3 comprises 18 residues. This specimen was PBMCs, taken before the yellow fever booster vaccination. This clonotype originated in a man younger than 35 who received the YFV17D yellow fever vaccine. The rearrangement joins TRBV3-1 to TRBJ1-5, with TRBD1 as a possible D gene (5 bases). Here the CDR3 reads CASSQGPPTLYSNQPQHF. CDR3 bases: TGTGCCAGCAGCCAGGGGCCCCCGACCCTTTATAGCAATCAGCCCCAGCATTTT.